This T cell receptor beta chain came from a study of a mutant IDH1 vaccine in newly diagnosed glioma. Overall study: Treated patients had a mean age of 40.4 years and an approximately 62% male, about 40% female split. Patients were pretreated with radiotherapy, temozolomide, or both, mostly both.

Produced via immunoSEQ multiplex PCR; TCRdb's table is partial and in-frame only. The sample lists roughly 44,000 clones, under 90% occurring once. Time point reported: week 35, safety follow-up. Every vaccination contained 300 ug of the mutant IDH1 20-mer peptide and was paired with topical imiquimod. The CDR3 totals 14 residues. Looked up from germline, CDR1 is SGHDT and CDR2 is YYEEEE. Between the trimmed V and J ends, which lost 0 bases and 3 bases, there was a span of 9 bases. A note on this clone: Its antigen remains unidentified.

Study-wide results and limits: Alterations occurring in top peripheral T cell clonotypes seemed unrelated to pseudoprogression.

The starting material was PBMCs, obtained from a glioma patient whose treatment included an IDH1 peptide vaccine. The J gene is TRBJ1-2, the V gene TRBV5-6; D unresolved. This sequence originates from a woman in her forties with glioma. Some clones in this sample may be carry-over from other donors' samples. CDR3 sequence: CASSLVYGDYGYTF. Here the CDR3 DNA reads TGTGCCAGCAGCTTGGTGTACGGAGACTATGGCTACACCTTC.